This TCR beta chain is drawn from a study of early stage breast cancer tumors. Study summary: Each sample averaged approximately 10-fold read coverage.

Trimming took off 3 bases at V and 7 bases at J, with 13 bases between the two ends. CDR1 is SEHNR and CDR2 is FQNEAQ in the germline V gene (reference sequence). This CDR3 has 14 amino acids. With respect to this clone: What it binds is unknown.

Each sample had two DNA replicates, about 0.47 ug blood or about 1.5 ug tissue. TCRdb's table, derived via immunoSEQ multiplex PCR, lists solely in-frame clones and lacks some. This table holds approximately 75,000 clones, roughly 80% found once. The study's findings and limits: Bulk DNA sequencing of unsorted cells missed chain pairing and markers.

The receptor comes from a person in their forties with breast cancer. The sequencing input was blood. The chain is built from TRBV7-9 and TRBJ2-1; possibly TRBD2 for D (6 bases). CDR3 nucleotide sequence: TGTGCCAGCAGCTTTGCCGGGAGCCCAAATGAGCAGTTCTTC. It is translated as CASSFAGSPNEQFF.